This T cell receptor beta chain was profiled in a study of CD8+ T cells in alopecia areata. Notes on the study in general: Lesional tissue from the scalp (especially in alopecia totalis/universalis) showed higher clonality than normal scalp.

cDNA prepared by RNA extraction and subsequent reverse transcription served as the template for sequencing. The data were produced by immunoSEQ multiplex PCR, yet TCRdb's version contains in-frame clones alone and is incomplete. Found here are 150,000 or so clones, about 67% of them singletons; the top ten hold 11%. CDR1 and CDR2 (germline): SGDLS, YYNGEE. Between the trimmed V and J ends, which lost 0 bases and 6 bases, there was a span of 8 bases. The CDR3 covers 13 residues. Of note for this clone: No antigen is known for it. This sample also contains other DNA sequences that code for the same CDR3.

Lesional scalp tissue (obtained by punch biopsy) and peripheral blood were collected from alopecia areata patients. The chain carries TRBV9 and TRBJ2-3; no firm D call. This clonotype was sampled from a human donor with alopecia areata. The sample here was CD8+ T cells sorted from blood, taken at week 0. The CDR3 loop reads CASSVEVPDTQYF. The DNA for the CDR3 is TGTGCCAGCAGCGTAGAGGTCCCTGATACGCAGTATTTT.